This is a list of T cell receptor beta chains from one sample in a study of cytomegalovirus exposure and HLA in healthy donors. Using immunoSEQ multiplex PCR, the repertoire was profiled, and TCRdb retains in-frame clones only, with some absent. The sample contains over 120,000 clones, 75% to 90% of which appear only once. The sequenced material came from PBMCs. These receptors were taken from a woman in her twenties or thirties in good health and CMV-seronegative. Each CDR3 is given with its conserved first and last residue. A D gene is named only where the DNA matches it firmly. Size is stated for part of the rows, as once, few or many counts, or as a class when the clone is expanded.

TGTGCCAGCAGCGGGAGTTTGGGCGGCGCTGAAGCTTTCTTT	CASSGSLGGAEAFF	.	TRBV7-2	few	TRBJ1-1
TGCGCCAGCAGCCCAGACAGTTCAGCTAACTATGGCTACACCTTC	CASSPDSSANYGYTF	.	TRBV5-1	.	TRBJ1-2
TGCGCCAGCAGCTTCCGGGACAGGGGTACTGAAAAACTGTTTTTT	CASSFRDRGTEKLFF	TRBD1	TRBV5-1	few	TRBJ1-4
TGCGCCAGCAGTGAGTCTGTCGAGAGCTCCTATAATTCACCCCTCCACTTT	CASSESVESSYNSPLHF	.	TRBV10-2	.	TRBJ1-6
TGTGCCAGCAGGGAGGGACTAGCGGGGGGGATCACAGATACGCAGTATTTT	CASREGLAGGITDTQYF	TRBD2	TRBV2	once	TRBJ2-3
TGTGCCAGCAGTCCACGACCACGGGGAAATAATTCACCCCTCCACTTT	CASSPRPRGNNSPLHF	.	TRBV27	.	TRBJ1-6
TGTGCCAGCAGCTCCGTCGGAGGGCGCGCGGGTCTCGAGCAGTACTTC	CASSSVGGRAGLEQYF	.	TRBV11-2	.	TRBJ2-7
TGTGCCTGGATCCCCGGGACAGGGCGCCGGGAGCTGTTTTTT	CAWIPGTGRRELFF	TRBD1	TRBV30	.	TRBJ2-2
TGTGCCAGCAGCTTGGAGCGGGGCCAAGAGACCCAGTACTTC	CASSLERGQETQYF	TRBD2	TRBV5-4	.	TRBJ2-5
TGTGCCAGCAGTTGGCTAGCGGGGGTCGATGAGCAGTTCTTC	CASSWLAGVDEQFF	TRBD2	TRBV27	.	TRBJ2-1
TGTGCCAGCAGTTTTTCCCTCGGGGACAGGGCGACCTACGAGCAGTACTTC	CASSFSLGDRATYEQYF	TRBD1	TRBV27	.	TRBJ2-7
TGTGCCAGCAGCCAGGGCAAAGAGACCCAGTACTTC	CASSQGKETQYF	.	TRBV11-2	.	TRBJ2-5
TGTGCCAGCAGCCCAACGCGGGCAAGCGACGAGCAGTACTTC	CASSPTRASDEQYF	.	TRBV7-2	.	TRBJ2-7
TGTGCCAGTAGTTACAGGGAAGCCTACGAGCAGTACTTC	CASSYREAYEQYF	.	TRBV19	.	TRBJ2-7
TGTGCCAGCAGCTTATCGTTAGGGGATTCACCCCTCCACTTT	CASSLSLGDSPLHF	.	TRBV7-8	.	TRBJ1-6
TGTGCCAGCAGTTACACAGACCAAGAGACCCAGTACTTC	CASSYTDQETQYF	.	TRBV6-6	.	TRBJ2-5
TGTGCCAGCAGCCCCCGACTAGCGGGGGGGCTAAGAGAGACCCAGTACTTC	CASSPRLAGGLRETQYF	TRBD2	TRBV7-8	.	TRBJ2-5
TGCGCCAGCAGCGGACAGGATTCTCGTACTGAAGCTTTCTTT	CASSGQDSRTEAFF	TRBD1	TRBV5-1	.	TRBJ1-1
TGTGCCAGCAGCTTAGAAGCTAGCGGGGGGGCAGGGTTCTTC	CASSLEASGGAGFF	TRBD2	TRBV7-2	.	TRBJ2-1
TGTGCCTGGAGTGTTAACTCTGGAAACACCATATATTTT	CAWSVNSGNTIYF	.	TRBV30	.	TRBJ1-3
TGTGCCAGCAGCTTATCTTGGGGGCGGGTTGAAAAACTGTTTTTT	CASSLSWGRVEKLFF	.	TRBV7-9	.	TRBJ1-4
TGCAGCGCCGAAGGGGGAGGGGGGGGGACGGCTTTCTTT	CSAEGGGGGTAFF	.	TRBV29-1	.	TRBJ1-1
TGTGCCCGGCCCGGGGACTTTGGAAATCAGCCCCAGCATTTT	CARPGDFGNQPQHF	.	TRBV28	.	TRBJ1-5
TGTGCCAGCAGCTTAGGGGCGGGAGCGCGCAATGAGCAGTTCTTC	CASSLGAGARNEQFF	TRBD2	TRBV7-9	.	TRBJ2-1
TGTGCCAGCAGTTCGGGACAGTGGCAAGAGGAGCAGTACTTC	CASSSGQWQEEQYF	TRBD1	TRBV27	.	TRBJ2-5
TGTGCCAGCAGCCCCGGACTTGCGGCCGACGGGCAGTATTTT	CASSPGLAADGQYF	.	TRBV9	.	TRBJ2-3
TGTGCCAGCACCTTATCCCGGGACAGCCCCACAGATACGCAGTATTTT	CASTLSRDSPTDTQYF	TRBD1	TRBV5-4	.	TRBJ2-3